The 20 T cell receptor beta chains below were found in one sample sequenced in a study of T cells and Merkel cell carcinoma outcomes. Libraries were prepared by immunoSEQ multiplex PCR; TCRdb keeps only in-frame clonotypes and omits some of them. Among under 1,500 clones listed, approximately 90% were seen once. Specimen: tumor tissue from Merkel cell carcinoma. The receptor source for this set is a human donor with Merkel cell carcinoma.

The chain employs TRBV11-2 and TRBJ2-7; D gene uncertain. The CDR3 loop spans 14 amino acids. The V gene's germline CDR1 is SGHAT and CDR2 FQNNGV. Trimming pared 0 bases from V and 0 bases from J, leaving 6 bases between. The CDR3 protein is CASSLDRSSYEQYF. DNA of the CDR3: TGTGCCAGCAGCTTAGACAGGAGCTCCTACGAGCAGTACTTC.

The count of this clone is one. The chain has TRBV13 and TRBJ1-2; 8 bases align to TRBD1. Trimming took 5 bases from V and 5 from J; bases not matched to a gene: 7. CDR1 PRHDT and CDR2 FYEKMQ come from the germline V gene (reference sequence). The CDR3 length is 14 residues. The CDR3 DNA is TGTGCCAGCAGCGCGGACAGGGTATGGTATGGCTACACCTTC. This encodes CASSADRVWYGYTF.

The chain uses TRBV7-9 and TRBJ2-2; D may be TRBD1 or TRBD2 (5 bases each). The V gene's germline CDR1 is SEHNR and CDR2 FQNEAQ (reference sequence). Deletions cut 5 bases from V and 6 bases from J, with 16 bases between. This CDR3 comprises 15 residues. As DNA, the CDR3 is TGTGCCAGCAGCCCAGAGGGGTTAGTGTCCGGGGAGCTGTTTTTT. Protein: CASSPEGLVSGELFF.

The gene calls are TRBV18 and TRBJ2-3, with 7 bases aligning to TRBD1. There are 15 residues in the CDR3. CDR1 and CDR2 (germline): KGHSH, LQKENI. J gave up 1 base and V 5 bases, and 6 bases lay outside the gene matches. The CDR3, as DNA: TGTGCCAGCTCAGTGAGGGGGCTCCGCACAGATACGCAGTATTTT. It codes for CASSVRGLRTDTQYF.

As to this clone: A junction end diverges from the germline sequence, so it may reflect a read error. The V and J genes are TRBV4-1 and TRBJ1-6, with D unresolved. In germline, CDR1 is MGHRA, CDR2 YSYEKL. The CDR3 has 15 residues. This CDR3 is CASSQEGRYNSPLYF. Here the CDR3 DNA reads TGCGCCAGCAGCCAAGAAGGGCGGTATAATTCACCCCTTTACTTT.

The rearrangement joins TRBV30 to TRBJ1-1; tentative D call: TRBD1 (5 bases). CDR3 length: 14 residues. Germline CDR1 and CDR2: GTSNPN and SVGIG (reference sequence). Trimming pared 3 bases from V and 1 base from J, leaving 12 bases between. CDR3: CAWSRQSPNTEAFF. The CDR3 nucleotides read TGTGCCTGGAGCCGACAGTCACCGAACACTGAAGCTTTCTTT.

V usage is TRBV18 and J usage is TRBJ2-6; D gene uncertain. V gave up 3 bases and J gave up 13 bases, with 13 bases separating them. CDR3 length: 13 amino acids. Germline V CDR1 and CDR2: KGHSH, LQKENI. CDR3 loop: CASSPASSRVLTF. The CDR3 nucleotides are TGTGCCAGCTCACCGGCGTCCTCTAGGGTCCTGACTTTC. The complete variable domain, with remaining parts taken from reference TRBV18 and TRBJ2-6, reads NAGVMQNPRHLVRRRGQEARLRCSPMKGHSHVYWYRQLPEEGLKFMVYLQKENIIDESGMPKERFSAEFPKEGPSILRIQQVVRGDSAAYFCASSPASSRVLTFGAGSRLTVL.

This clone has only a few counts. The chain has TRBV10-3 and TRBJ1-5, with 8 bases that match TRBD1. This CDR3 comprises 12 residues. V shed 6 bases and J 5 bases; nucleotides not matched to a gene: 0. Germline values: CDR1 ENHRY, CDR2 SYGVKD. The CDR3 sequence: CAIRGQDQPQHF. The CDR3 region has the DNA TGTGCCATCAGGGGACAGGATCAGCCCCAGCATTTT.

The rearrangement links TRBV7-6 to TRBJ2-6, with D hard to call. This CDR3 has 15 residues. Germline assignment: CDR1 SGHVS and CDR2 FNYEAQ. The ends were cut back, 5 bases at V and 0 bases at J, with 8 bases in the middle. The CDR3 reads CASSPIFSGANVLTF. The DNA of the CDR3 is TGTGCCAGCAGCCCCATATTCTCTGGGGCCAACGTCCTGACTTTC.

The chain employs TRBV15 and TRBJ1-4; 8 bases are a match to TRBD1. There are 15 residues in the CDR3. The V and J ends lost 7 bases and 2 bases, in that order; junction bases with no gene match: 6. Germline CDR1 is LNHNV and CDR2 is YYDKDF (reference sequence). Here the CDR3 reads CATTQDRVTNEKLFF. The CDR3 DNA follows: TGTGCCACCACCCAGGACAGGGTTACTAATGAAAAACTGTTTTTT.

With regard to this clone: At the DNA level, this CDR3 is encoded by other sequences in the same sample as well. This chain uses TRBV6-5 with TRBJ1-1, with D perhaps matching TRBD1 (6 bases). The CDR3 has 15 residues. V was shortened by 2 bases and J by 1 base, with 11 bases between the two germline ends. CDR1 and CDR2 from the germline V gene are MNHEY and SVGAGI. CDR3 in amino acids: CASSYHGQSNTEAFF. In DNA, the CDR3 is TGTGCCAGCAGTTACCACGGACAGTCGAACACTGAAGCTTTCTTT.

The chain has TRBV11-2 and TRBJ2-2; D call uncertain. This CDR3 is built from 15 residues. The ends were cut back, 1 base at V and 6 bases at J, with 12 bases in the middle. Germline CDR1 reads SGHAT; CDR2 reads FQNNGV. In DNA, the CDR3 is TGTGCCAGCAGCTTAGCTCGGCATAGGTCCGGGGAGCTGTTTTTT. This encodes CASSLARHRSGELFF.

The chain employs TRBV27 and TRBJ2-2; D may match TRBD1 or TRBD2 (5 bases each). This CDR3 contains 17 residues. Looked up from germline, CDR1 is MNHEY and CDR2 is SMNVEV (reference sequence). Trimming shortened V by 5 bases and J by 1 base, and 17 bases separated the two germline ends. The CDR3 nucleotides read TGTGCCAGCAGTCTGTATGCCGGGACGTTGAACACCGGGGAGCTGTTTTTT. Protein product: CASSLYAGTLNTGELFF.

The rearrangement links TRBV6-5 to TRBJ1-2; D gene unclear. The CDR3 contains 13 residues. V was trimmed by 5 bases and J by 0 bases, leaving 7 bases between them. The germline V gene has CDR1 MNHEY and CDR2 SVGAGI. CDR3 sequence reads: CASSVDTNYGYTF. The DNA of the CDR3 is TGTGCCAGCAGTGTAGATACTAACTATGGCTACACCTTC.

V gene TRBV12-5 combines with J gene TRBJ2-3, with 7 bases lining up with TRBD1. CDR1 and CDR2 (germline): LGHNT, FRNRAP. Trimming cost V 6 bases and J 1 base; bases outside gene matches: 7. This CDR3 spans 15 amino acids. CDR3 in DNA: TGTGCTAGTGGCAAGACAGGGCAGGGCACAGATACGCAGTATTTT. Its protein is CASGKTGQGTDTQYF.

The V gene is TRBV5-1, the J gene TRBJ2-6, with unresolved D. The CDR3 is 15 amino acids. Trimming took 1 base from V and 2 from J, leaving 7 bases between them. Germline V CDR1 and CDR2: SGHRS, YFSETQ. The CDR3 protein is CASSLPPPGANVLTF. In nucleotides, the CDR3 is TGCGCCAGCAGCTTGCCCCCCCCTGGGGCCAACGTCCTGACTTTC.

The chain recombines TRBV18 with TRBJ1-1, with D perhaps TRBD1 (5 bases). Germline CDR1 is KGHSH and CDR2 is LQKENI. The V and J ends lost 3 bases and 6 bases respectively, with 14 bases between them. The CDR3 runs 14 residues. The CDR3 sequence: CASSPMGGTAEAFF. The CDR3 DNA follows: TGTGCCAGCTCACCCATGGGAGGGACCGCTGAAGCTTTCTTT.

The chain combines TRBV4-1 with TRBJ2-5; tentative D call: TRBD1 (6 bases). Trimming took 5 bases from V and 5 from J, leaving 30 bases between them. The CDR3 has 19 residues. The germline V gene has CDR1 MGHRA and CDR2 YSYEKL. CDR3 residues: CASSIRTETPSRRPETQYF. CDR3 DNA: TGCGCCAGCAGCATTCGGACAGAAACCCCCTCCCGGCGCCCGGAGACCCAGTACTTC.

This clone showed up just once. This chain links TRBV28 with TRBJ1-5; no reliable D call. Germline lookup yields CDR1 MDHEN and CDR2 SYDVKM. The CDR3 runs 13 residues. The V end lost 5 bases, the J end lost 6 bases, and 11 bases lay between the germline ends. The DNA of the CDR3 is TGTGCCAGCAGTCGTTCCATGCGTCAGCCCCAGCATTTT. Its translation: CASSRSMRQPQHF. Full variable domain (rest looked up from reference TRBV28 and TRBJ1-5): DVKVTQSSRYLVKRTGEKVFLECVQDMDHENMFWYRQDPGLGLRLIYFSYDVKMKEKGDIPEGYSVSREKKERFSLILESASTNQTSMYLCASSRSMRQPQHFGDGTRLSIL.

The chain carries TRBV5-1 and TRBJ2-1; D is unclear. Germline V gene lookup returns CDR1 SGHRS and CDR2 YFSETQ. This CDR3 has 15 residues. Trimming took off 4 bases at V and 0 bases at J, with 11 bases between the two ends. The CDR3 reads CASSHSDSSYNEQFF. In nucleotides, the CDR3 is TGCGCCAGCAGCCATTCCGACTCCTCCTACAATGAGCAGTTCTTC. The full variable domain, rest sourced from reference TRBV5-1 and TRBJ2-1, is KAGVTQTPRYLIKTRGQQVTLSCSPISGHRSVSWYQQTPGQGLQFLFEYFSETQRNKGNFPGRFSGRQFSNSRSEMNVSTLELGDSALYLCASSHSDSSYNEQFFGPGTRLTVL.